This T cell receptor (beta chain) was observed in a study of beta chain features in type 1 diabetes. Study details: Cell yields, gender and age were similar in healthy donors and patients. Study results and caveats: For Type 1 diabetes patients, all four CD4+ subsets carried TCRB CDR3s that were moderately but significantly shorter. Across patients, naive, central memory and Treg TCRB repertoires exhibited apparently greater similarity than was observed across healthy donors.

Of the isolated RNA, all was reverse transcribed, and so the sequenced material was expressed TCRB transcripts. Repertoires were generated with immunoSEQ multiplex PCR, while TCRdb's copy carries only in-frame clones and drops some. The data hold over 150,000 clones, with about 8.1% observed a single time. Regarding this clone: Its antigen is undetermined.

The CDR3 runs to 15 residues. Looked up from germline, CDR1 is SGHNT and CDR2 is YYREEE (reference sequence). With 2 bases clipped from V and 1 base from J, the junction kept 5 bases outside the gene matches. Specimen: central memory CD4+ T cells from blood. The chain recombines TRBV5-4 with TRBJ2-7, with 8 bases fitting TRBD1. The sequence derives from a woman between 18 and 30 years old with type 1 diabetes. The CDR3 protein is CASSLTGGSSYEQYF. The CDR3 DNA follows: TGTGCCAGCAGCTTAACAGGGGGGTCTTCCTACGAGCAGTACTTC.